A single sample is the source of the 30 T cell receptor beta chains below, sequenced in a study of cytomegalovirus exposure and HLA in healthy donors. 60 Vbeta and 13 Jbeta primers were used in PCR. Only in-frame clones appear in the TCRdb table, and some are missing; sequencing was by immunoSEQ multiplex PCR. This table holds around 31,000 clones. The specimen sequenced was PBMCs. All receptors come from a man aged 25-45 years in good health and CMV-seronegative.

The chain has TRBV18 and TRBJ2-1, with unresolved D. The V end was cut by 3 bases, the J end by 9 bases, with 12 bases between. The CDR3 contains 13 residues. Germline CDR1 is KGHSH and CDR2 is LQKENI. CDR3 nucleotides: TGTGCCAGCTCACCCCCCCCGCACGGTGAGCAGTTCTTC. This encodes CASSPPPHGEQFF. Filled out from reference TRBV18 and TRBJ2-1, the complete variable domain reads NAGVMQNPRHLVRRRGQEARLRCSPMKGHSHVYWYRQLPEEGLKFMVYLQKENIIDESGMPKERFSAEFPKEGPSILRIQQVVRGDSAAYFCASSPPPHGEQFFGPGTRLTVL.

The V gene is TRBV27, the J gene TRBJ2-3; 8 nucleotides line up with TRBD1. CDR3 size: 16 residues. Unmatched junction bases numbered 9, after V lost 3 bases and J lost 4 bases. The germline V gene has CDR1 MNHEY and CDR2 SMNVEV (reference sequence). The CDR3 region is CASSFPPGQGSDTQYF. The CDR3 nucleotides are TGTGCCAGCAGTTTCCCTCCCGGACAGGGCTCAGATACGCAGTATTTT.

V and J are TRBV27 and TRBJ1-2; TRBD1 might be the D (5 bases). CDR3 length equals 14 residues. Germline values: CDR1 MNHEY, CDR2 SMNVEV (reference sequence). V shed 5 bases and J shed 7 bases, with 17 bases lying between them. DNA of the CDR3: TGTGCCAGCAGTCCACTGAGCAGGGAAGGTGGCTACACCTTC. Encoded protein: CASSPLSREGGYTF.

The genes are TRBV5-1 and TRBJ1-4; possibly TRBD1 for D (6 bases). V lost 4 bases to trimming and J lost 4 bases, with 17 bases between them. The CDR3 consists of 16 residues. Germline-derived CDR1 and CDR2 are SGHRS and YFSETQ. DNA for the CDR3: TGCGCCAGCAGCCGCAGCTTTACAGGGATTAATGAAAAACTGTTTTTT. It yields the protein CASSRSFTGINEKLFF.

The chain uses TRBV25-1 and TRBJ2-6, with a possible D match to TRBD2 (7 bases). In germline, CDR1 is MGHDK, CDR2 SYGVNS. The CDR3 runs 15 residues. Trimming cost V 6 bases and J 2 bases, with 11 bases left between them. The CDR3 spells CASSRGATGANVLTF. The CDR3 bases are TGTGCCAGCAGCCGGGGGGCAACTGGGGCCAACGTCCTGACTTTC.

Here the CDR3 DNA reads TGTGCCAGCAGTCCCCCCCGGGACAGCTACGAGCAGTACTTC. Its translation: CASSPPRDSYEQYF. J is TRBJ2-7 and V is TRBV27; 7 positions match TRBD1. CDR1 MNHEY and CDR2 SMNVEV come from the germline V gene (reference sequence). The trim removed 5 bases at V and 3 bases at J, leaving 7 bases unmatched. The CDR3 loop spans 14 amino acids.

The chain recombines TRBV7-2 with TRBJ1-4; possible D gene TRBD1, 6 bases. Trimming shortened V by 6 bases and J by 8 bases, and 19 bases separated the two germline ends. This CDR3 is built from 15 residues. Germline V gene lookup returns CDR1 SGHTA and CDR2 FQGNSA. CDR3: CASSQNGQLREKLFF. DNA for the CDR3: TGTGCCAGCAGTCAAAACGGACAGCTCCGGGAAAAACTGTTTTTT.

The V gene is TRBV18, the J gene TRBJ1-5; 8 nucleotides agree with TRBD1. The length of the CDR3 is 15 residues. CDR1 is KGHSH, CDR2 LQKENI, per germline. J lost 7 bases, V lost 2 bases, and 7 bases had no gene match. CDR3 region: CASSPNGQGIQPQHF. The CDR3 coding sequence is TGTGCCAGCTCACCAAACGGACAGGGCATACAGCCCCAGCATTTT.

The chain joins TRBV7-8 to TRBJ1-2; the D gene is possibly TRBD1 (5 bases). Germline CDR1 SGHVS, CDR2 FQNEAQ. The CDR3 totals 14 residues. Trimming left V 5 bases short and J 3 bases short, with 13 bases between. The CDR3 nucleotides are TGTGCCAGCAGCCCCTCGGGGGTTTACTATGGCTACACCTTC. It translates to CASSPSGVYYGYTF.

This rearrangement joins TRBV9 to TRBJ2-1; 7 nucleotides match TRBD2. Germline V gene sequence: CDR1 SGDLS, CDR2 YYNGEE. The CDR3 sequence is 15 residues long. V dropped 0 bases and J dropped 6; count of bases not matched to a gene: 6. CDR3: CASSVGGGVLNEQFF. CDR3 DNA: TGTGCCAGCAGCGTAGGGGGGGGAGTTCTCAATGAGCAGTTCTTC. The full variable domain, in which reference TRBV9 and TRBJ2-1 provide the parts outside the CDR3, is DSGVTQTPKHLITATGQRVTLRCSPRSGDLSVYWYQQSLDQGLQFLIQYYNGEERAKGNILERFSAQQFPDLHSELNLSSLELGDSALYFCASSVGGGVLNEQFFGPGTRLTVL.

This rearrangement joins TRBV27 to TRBJ2-3; 8 bases fit TRBD2. V gave up 6 bases and J gave up 4 bases; unmatched junction bases: 6. Germline CDR1 reads MNHEY; CDR2 reads SMNVEV (reference sequence). CDR3 length: 14 residues. CDR3 DNA: TGTGCCAGCAGCGACCCGGGACTAGCAGATACGCAGTATTTT. Translation: CASSDPGLADTQYF.

This chain uses TRBV7-2 with TRBJ1-3; D perhaps matches TRBD1 (5 bases). V was shortened by 3 bases and J by 3 bases, with 9 bases between the two germline ends. CDR1 SGHTA and CDR2 FQGNSA come from the germline V gene. The CDR3 consists of 14 residues. CDR3 region: CASSLTVSGNTIYF. CDR3 DNA: TGTGCCAGCAGCTTGACAGTTAGTGGAAACACCATATATTTT.

The chain has TRBV30 and TRBJ1-2, with 9 bases lining up with TRBD1. Germline CDR1 is GTSNPN and CDR2 is SVGIG (reference sequence). The CDR3 extends over 16 amino acids. J lost 8 bases, V lost 8 bases, and 21 bases had no gene match. The CDR3 nucleotides are TGTGCCAGAAGAAGCGTTGGGGACAGGGCCCGGCGGGGCTACACCTTC. It codes for CARRSVGDRARRGYTF.

The chain uses TRBV6-4 and TRBJ2-1, with D maybe TRBD2 (6 bases). Per germline, CDR1 MRHNA and CDR2 SNTAGT. V gave up 4 bases and J gave up 10 bases, with 20 bases separating them. This CDR3 region has 15 residues. The CDR3 loop reads CASSGGTTGVEEQFF. The CDR3 nucleotides are TGTGCCAGCAGTGGTGGCACCACGGGGGTTGAGGAGCAGTTCTTC.

This rearrangement joins TRBV4-1 to TRBJ2-1, with TRBD2 matching 9 bases. The CDR3 contains 20 residues. The germline gives CDR1 MGHRA, CDR2 YSYEKL. V was clipped by 3 bases and J by 8 bases; unmatched bases: 23. CDR3 DNA sequence: TGCGCCAGCAGCCACCACCCGACGAGACTAGCGGTCAAAAGGACCCATGAGCAGTTCTTC. Its translation is CASSHHPTRLAVKRTHEQFF.

V gene TRBV2 combines with J gene TRBJ2-7; tentatively, D is TRBD1 (6 bases). This CDR3 is built from 12 residues. Per the germline V gene, CDR1 is SNHLY and CDR2 is FYNNEI. V was pared by 6 bases and J by 5 bases, with 11 bases between. In nucleotides, the CDR3 is TGTGCCAGCAGGGTGGGGGCACACGAGCAGTACTTC. This sequence encodes CASRVGAHEQYF. Full variable domain (outside the CDR3, taken from reference TRBV2 and TRBJ2-7): EPEVTQTPSHQVTQMGQEVILRCVPISNHLYFYWYRQILGQKVEFLVSFYNNEISEKSEIFDDQFSVERPDGSNFTLKIRSTKLEDSAMYFCASRVGAHEQYFGPGTRLTVT.

The rearrangement uses TRBV19 and TRBJ2-2, with 8 bases that match TRBD2. Germline CDR1 reads LNHDA; CDR2 reads SQIVND (reference sequence). Germline trimming cut 7 bases from V and 0 bases from J; bases unmatched to any gene: 1. CDR3 length: 14 amino acids. The CDR3 protein is CASNSGANTGELFF. The CDR3 bases are TGTGCCAGTAATAGCGGGGCGAACACCGGGGAGCTGTTTTTT.

J is TRBJ2-7 and V is TRBV11-2; tentative D call: TRBD2 (6 bases). Trimming removed 3 bases at V and 0 bases at J, with 18 bases between. The CDR3 runs to 17 residues. CDR1 and CDR2 from the germline V gene are SGHAT and FQNNGV. CDR3 sequence: CASSFAASASYSYEQYF. CDR3 nucleotide sequence: TGTGCCAGCAGCTTTGCGGCTAGCGCCTCCTACTCCTACGAGCAGTACTTC.

V and J are TRBV4-2 and TRBJ2-7; 8 bases line up with TRBD1. CDR3 length: 16 amino acids. With V trimmed by 1 base and J by 0 bases, 5 bases remained unmatched. The V gene's germline CDR1 is LGHNA and CDR2 YNFKEQ. The CDR3 here is CASSQATGGSSYEQYF. CDR3 DNA: TGTGCCAGCAGCCAAGCCACAGGGGGGAGCTCCTACGAGCAGTACTTC.

The V gene is TRBV18, the J gene TRBJ1-5; D unclear. V was cut by 0 bases and J by 5 bases, with 11 bases left in between. Per germline, CDR1 KGHSH and CDR2 LQKENI. CDR3 length: 15 amino acids. CDR3 region: CASSPPPGQDQPQHF. Written as DNA, the CDR3 is TGTGCCAGCTCACCACCGCCAGGTCAGGATCAGCCCCAGCATTTT.

The V call is TRBV5-6, the J call TRBJ2-3; tentatively, D is TRBD2 (5 bases). V lost 0 bases, J lost 15 bases, and 17 bases lay in between. Per germline, CDR1 SGHDT and CDR2 YYEEEE. The CDR3 extends over 13 amino acids. CDR3 region: CASSLGTLTPRYF. As DNA, the CDR3 is TGTGCCAGCAGCTTGGGGACTCTCACCCCGCGTTATTTT.

The chain employs TRBV11-2 and TRBJ2-3; D is unclear. CDR1 and CDR2 (germline): SGHAT, FQNNGV. Trimming left V 6 bases short and J 6 bases short, with 16 bases between. The CDR3 spans 14 residues. CDR3 nucleotides: TGTGCCAGCAGTCAAACAAACTACGCGGATACGCAGTATTTT. This encodes CASSQTNYADTQYF.

This chain joins TRBV13 and TRBJ2-7; 8 bases match TRBD2. V was pared by 6 bases and J by 6 bases, with 4 bases of the junction left unmatched. The CDR3 has 12 amino acids. CDR1 PRHDT and CDR2 FYEKMQ come from the germline V gene (reference sequence). The CDR3 nucleotides are TGTGCCAGCAGGTGGCTAGCGGGCGAGCAGTACTTC. Amino acid sequence: CASRWLAGEQYF.

V and J are TRBV11-2 and TRBJ2-1, with 8 bases matching TRBD2. With V trimmed by 1 base and J by 12 bases, 23 bases remained unmatched. CDR1 and CDR2 from the germline V gene are SGHAT and FQNNGV. The CDR3 is 19 residues long. CDR3 in amino acids: CASSLVPHLSGTLGVSQFF. The CDR3 DNA reads TGTGCCAGCAGCTTAGTCCCACACCTTAGCGGGACTTTGGGTGTGTCGCAGTTCTTC.

The chain is built from TRBV7-9 and TRBJ2-4; perhaps TRBD2 as D (5 bases). Germline CDR1 SEHNR, CDR2 FQNEAQ (reference sequence). The ends were cut back, 1 base at V and 1 base at J, with 20 bases in the middle. The length of the CDR3 is 19 residues. The CDR3 protein is CASSLVASKVITAKNIQYF. CDR3 in DNA: TGTGCCAGCAGCTTAGTTGCTAGCAAAGTCATAACGGCCAAAAACATTCAGTACTTC. Full variable domain (rest looked up from reference TRBV7-9 and TRBJ2-4): DTGVSQNPRHKITKRGQNVTFRCDPISEHNRLYWYRQTLGQGPEFLTYFQNEAQLEKSRLLSDRFSAERPKGSFSTLEIQRTEQGDSAMYLCASSLVASKVITAKNIQYFGAGTRLSVL.

The rearrangement links TRBV27 to TRBJ2-3; 9 bases align to TRBD2. After removal of 2 bases from V and 6 bases from J, the junction contained 6 bases not matched to a gene. From germline, CDR1 is MNHEY and CDR2 SMNVEV (reference sequence). The CDR3 runs 15 residues. Here the CDR3 reads CASSLVGGGVDTQYF. For the CDR3, the DNA is TGTGCCAGCAGTTTAGTGGGCGGGGGGGTGGATACGCAGTATTTT.

The chain employs TRBV11-2 and TRBJ2-7, with 15 bases matching TRBD2. The germline CDR1 and CDR2 sequences are SGHAT and FQNNGV. V lost 5 bases, J lost 2 bases, and 7 bases stayed unmatched. This CDR3 is 17 amino acids long. CDR3 in DNA: TGTGCCAGCAGCCGGGGACTAGCGGGGGGTCTGCCCTACGAGCAGTACTTC. Translating it yields CASSRGLAGGLPYEQYF.

The chain has TRBV10-3 and TRBJ1-5; TRBD1 agrees at 9 bases. The CDR3 extends over 15 amino acids. The V gene's germline CDR1 is ENHRY and CDR2 SYGVKD. V lost 6 bases, J lost 3 bases, and 6 bases stayed unmatched. The CDR3 loop reads CAISAGTGLNQPQHF. The CDR3, as DNA: TGTGCCATCAGCGCTGGGACAGGGCTCAATCAGCCCCAGCATTTT.

The chain links TRBV19 to TRBJ2-7, with 8 bases aligning to TRBD1. The germline gives CDR1 LNHDA, CDR2 SQIVND (reference sequence). V gave up 4 bases and J gave up 1 base; unmatched junction bases: 9. This CDR3 contains 16 residues. CDR3 nucleotides: TGTGCCAGTAGTAGTAGACAGGGGAGAGGGTCCTACGAGCAGTACTTC. This translates into CASSSRQGRGSYEQYF.

The chain joins TRBV28 to TRBJ2-5, with D perhaps TRBD1 (6 bases). The last part of the DNA fits TRBJ2-7 better; the J call may be wrong. The CDR3 totals 12 residues. Germline V gives CDR1 MDHEN, CDR2 SYDVKM. CDR3 sequence reads: CASSAQGDEQYF. CDR3 DNA sequence: TGTGCCAGCAGTGCACAGGGTGACGAGCAGTACTTC.